The next 9 T cell receptor beta chains were all read from a single sample in a study of CD8 T cells in ankylosing spondylitis. TCRdb itself ran the 5' RACE reads through MiXCR, one entry per CDR3 protein. Counted here are 250,000 or so distinct CDR3 sequences, about a sixth occurring once; the ten biggest clones make up approximately 33%. Material: blood, either unsorted or a sorted T cell fraction (not recorded which). Source of these receptors: a male donor with ankylosing spondylitis or in good health (not recorded which).

This clonotype was counted between two and nine times. The chain combines TRBV10-3 with TRBJ1-2; D is ambiguous. CDR1 ENHRY and CDR2 SYGVKD come from the germline V gene. The CDR3 spans 16 residues. The germline V and J ends were trimmed by 0 bases and 3 bases, with 14 bases remaining between them. CDR3 DNA: TGTGCCATCAGTGAGTCTTCAGGCCCGTCTTACTATGGCTACACCTTC. Its translation is CAISESSGPSYYGYTF.

The J gene is TRBJ2-1, the V gene TRBV7-6; D is tentatively TRBD1 or TRBD2 (5 bases each). Per the germline V gene, CDR1 is SGHVS and CDR2 is FNYEAQ. The CDR3 extends over 15 amino acids. Trimming cost V 3 bases and J 6 bases, with 15 bases left between them. This chain's CDR3 is CASSFGATLSNEQFF. In DNA, the CDR3 is TGTGCCAGCAGCTTCGGGGCAACCCTTAGCAATGAGCAGTTCTTC.

The J gene is TRBJ2-7, the V gene TRBV6-1; D is ambiguous. Germline CDR1 and CDR2: MNHNS and SASEGT. Trimming took off 5 bases at V and 0 bases at J, with 17 bases between the two ends. The CDR3 length is 16 residues. The CDR3 nucleotides are TGTGCCAGCAGTACGACTGGGCAGTTGAGCTCCTACGAGCAGTACTTC. Translated, it gives CASSTTGQLSSYEQYF.

This clonotype was seen more than once but under ten times. The chain couples TRBV20-1 to TRBJ1-1, with D hard to call. Germline lookup yields CDR1 DFQATT and CDR2 SNEGSKA (reference sequence). The CDR3 is 13 amino acids. V lost 6 bases and J lost 4, with 15 bases in between. CDR3 loop: CSAFYEGFTEAFF. The CDR3 DNA reads as TGCAGTGCCTTTTACGAGGGCTTCACTGAAGCTTTCTTT.

At least ten counts were recorded for this clonotype. V and J are TRBV20-1 and TRBJ2-7; 9 bases fit TRBD1. J gave up 3 bases and V 3 bases, and 12 bases lay outside the gene matches. This CDR3 has 16 residues. Germline lookup yields CDR1 DFQATT and CDR2 SNEGSKA (reference sequence). CDR3 sequence reads: CSARGTGGSEGYEQYF. CDR3 in DNA: TGCAGTGCTAGGGGTACAGGGGGCTCGGAAGGCTACGAGCAGTACTTC.

The J gene is TRBJ1-2, the V gene TRBV16; perhaps TRBD1 as D (5 bases). Trimming pared 1 base from V and 4 bases from J, leaving 16 bases between. CDR3 length equals 16 residues. The V gene's germline CDR1 is KGHSY and CDR2 FQNENV. The CDR3 protein is CASSQWDTGDPYGYTF. Written as DNA, the CDR3 is TGTGCCAGCAGCCAATGGGATACGGGGGACCCCTATGGCTACACCTTC.

This clonotype occurred a few times. The rearrangement links TRBV18 to TRBJ2-1; D may be TRBD2 (5 bases). CDR1 and CDR2 from the germline V gene are KGHSH and LQKENI. Trimming removed 2 bases at V and 4 bases at J, with 12 bases between. This CDR3 is 15 amino acids long. DNA of the CDR3: TGTGCCAGCTCACCAGCCGGGGAGAGGTACAATGAGCAGTTCTTC. It translates to CASSPAGERYNEQFF.

This clonotype came up a few times. The rearrangement joins TRBV6-5 to TRBJ2-3; 11 bases match TRBD2. Germline lookup yields CDR1 MNHEY and CDR2 SVGAGI. The CDR3 is made up of 15 amino acids. Germline trimming cut 4 bases from V and 0 bases from J; bases unmatched to any gene: 0. The CDR3 is CASSWTSGSTDTQYF. The CDR3, as DNA: TGTGCCAGCAGTTGGACTAGCGGGAGCACAGATACGCAGTATTTT.

V gene TRBV3-1 combines with J gene TRBJ2-1, with 9 positions matching TRBD2. The V gene end was trimmed by 0 bases and the J gene end by 6 bases; junction bases not matched to a gene: 15. Germline CDR1 and CDR2: LGHDT and YNNKEL (reference sequence). There are 19 residues in the CDR3. The CDR3 here is CASSQDEAGGSLPPNEQFF. Here the CDR3 DNA reads TGTGCCAGCAGCCAAGACGAAGCGGGAGGTTCCCTCCCCCCCAATGAGCAGTTCTTC.